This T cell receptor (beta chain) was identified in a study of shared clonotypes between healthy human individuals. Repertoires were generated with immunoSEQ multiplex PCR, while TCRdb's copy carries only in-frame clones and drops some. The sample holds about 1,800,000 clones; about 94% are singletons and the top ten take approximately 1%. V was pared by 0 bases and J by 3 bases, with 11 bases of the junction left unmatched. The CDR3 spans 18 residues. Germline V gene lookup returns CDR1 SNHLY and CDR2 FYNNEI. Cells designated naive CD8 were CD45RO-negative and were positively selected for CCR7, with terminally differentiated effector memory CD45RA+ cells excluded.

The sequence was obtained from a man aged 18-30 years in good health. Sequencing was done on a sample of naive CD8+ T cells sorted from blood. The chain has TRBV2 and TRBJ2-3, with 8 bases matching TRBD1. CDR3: CASSEAPPDREGTDTQYF. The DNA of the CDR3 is TGTGCCAGCAGTGAAGCTCCACCGGACAGGGAAGGAACAGATACGCAGTATTTT. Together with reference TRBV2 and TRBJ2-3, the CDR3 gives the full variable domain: EPEVTQTPSHQVTQMGQEVILRCVPISNHLYFYWYRQILGQKVEFLVSFYNNEISEKSEIFDDQFSVERPDGSNFTLKIRSTKLEDSAMYFCASSEAPPDREGTDTQYFGPGTRLTVL.